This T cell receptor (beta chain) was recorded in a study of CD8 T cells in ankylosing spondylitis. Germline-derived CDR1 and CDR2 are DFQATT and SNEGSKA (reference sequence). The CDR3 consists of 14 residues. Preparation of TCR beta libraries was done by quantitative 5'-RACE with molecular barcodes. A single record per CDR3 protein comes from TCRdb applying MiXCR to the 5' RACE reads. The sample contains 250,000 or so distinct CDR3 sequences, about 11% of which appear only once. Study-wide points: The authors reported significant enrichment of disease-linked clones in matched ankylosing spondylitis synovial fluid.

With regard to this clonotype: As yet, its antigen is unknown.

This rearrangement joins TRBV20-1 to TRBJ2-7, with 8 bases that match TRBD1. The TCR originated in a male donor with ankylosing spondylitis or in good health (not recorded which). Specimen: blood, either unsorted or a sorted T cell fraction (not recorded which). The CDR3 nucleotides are TGCAGCCTGCGTAGGACAGGGTCGTCGGGCGAGCAGTACTTC. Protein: CSLRRTGSSGEQYF.